This T cell receptor (beta chain) was profiled in a study of T cells and copy number aberrations in small-cell lung cancer. Study-wide results and limits: Tumors showed lower T-cell density, richness and clonality than adjacent lung, though density did not differ significantly. Findings need validation given the study's small sample size.

On this clone itself: Its antigen is unidentified.

The V gene's germline CDR1 is MGHRA and CDR2 YSYEKL. V gave up 0 bases and J gave up 3 bases, with 12 bases separating them. The CDR3 runs to 15 residues. Donors had limited-stage small-cell lung cancer, resected between about 2008 and 2020. Libraries were prepared by immunoSEQ multiplex PCR; TCRdb keeps only in-frame clonotypes and omits some of them. The sample yields some 700 clones, around 86% seen once. The sequence came from a man aged 55 to 69 with small cell lung cancer. V is TRBV4-1 and J is TRBJ2-7; tentatively, D is TRBD2 (7 bases). Material: tumor tissue. CDR3 nucleotides: TGCGCCAGCAGCCAAGAATGGGGGGGGCTCTACGAGCAGTACTTC. Translation: CASSQEWGGLYEQYF.